The sequence of this T cell receptor (beta chain) was determined in a study of T-cell memory formation after mild COVID-19. Study findings and constraints: Those CD4+ clones that contracted were mainly in CM and EM (CD8+ ones in EMRA).

Amplification by 5'RACE using constant-segment primers produced TCR alpha and TCR beta cDNA libraries that carried sample barcodes and UMIs. TCRdb re-called the 5' RACE reads with MiXCR, one entry per CDR3 protein. The table has hundreds of thousands of distinct CDR3 sequences, more than 20% seen once. This clonotype was counted between two and nine times. Antigen specificity is unknown. This CDR3 has 15 amino acids. Germline V CDR1 and CDR2: MDHEN, SYDVKM. J gave up 2 bases and V 4 bases, and 2 bases lay outside the gene matches. This clonotype originated in an adult woman who had mild COVID-19 (a few samples of this study predate the infection). Cell type and time point are not known. The specimen was PBMCs or a T cell subset sorted from them (not recorded which). V and J are TRBV28 and TRBJ1-3; 10 bases align to TRBD1. The CDR3 here is CASSSGTGAGNTIYF. CDR3 nucleotides: TGTGCCAGCAGTTCGGGGACAGGGGCTGGAAACACCATATATTTT.